This T cell receptor beta chain was sequenced for a study of blood T cell repertoires in COVID-19 (dated by TCRdb to 2018 to 2020). Regarding the complete study: The collaborator samples originated in the United States, Italy and Spain and spanned the acute and convalescent phases of COVID-19. The prospective study material was composed of cDNA or gDNA derived from T cells, B-cell-depleted T cells, or PBMCs. Subjects who had been exposed to COVID-19, were actively infected with it, or had recovered from it provided the deeply sampled blood TCRbeta repertoires that made up the dataset. A freely available public database, intended as a resource for researchers studying the immune response to SARS-CoV-2, is where the repertoires were released. Samples came from the ongoing ImmuneRACE study (first 160 participants) plus 1,254 subjects from 6 global collaborators. Nearly every sample came with metadata listing a de-identified subject ID, COVID-19 status, age in years and sex. Where available, HLA class I and class II types were obtained from metadata supplied by the sample provider rather than from assay-based typing. Here is what the overall study found, with its caveats: The amount of clinical and demographic metadata varied by source and participant and was provided uncurated.

Participants in the prospective study were enrolled through a virtual design, were aged about 18 to 90 years, and lived in approximately 25 United States geographic areas. To assign participants to cohorts, the prospective study relied on clinical history that participants themselves reported in a screening survey and a study questionnaire. ImmuneRACE Cohort 3 recovered participants were defined by two consecutive negative NP/OP PCR tests, healthcare professional clearance, or symptom resolution. Mobile phlebotomists in the prospective study collected whole blood, serum and a nasopharyngeal or oropharyngeal swab from every participant. Participants in the prospective study had the option to provide additional blood draws and questionnaires over a roughly 2-month period. Before DNA extraction, prospective study blood samples were shipped either frozen or at room temperature. Based on the germline V gene, the CDR1 and CDR2 sequences are KGHSH and LQKENI. The CDR3 runs 18 amino acids, cysteine and phenylalanine included. This entry keeps only the CDR3 DNA: 54 bases, framed from base 1. Compared with germline, V lacks 2 bases and J lacks 4 bases; bases without a gene match: 10.

TCRbeta CDR3 regions were amplified from genomic DNA using the immunoSEQ Assay, a bias-controlled multiplex PCR. The authors' pipeline ran thus. The number of nucleated cells in each sample was estimated from the amplification of reference gene primers within the assay. Sequence reads were collapsed and filtered to measure the absolute abundance of every unique TCRbeta CDR3 rearrangement. Productive Simpson clonality was computed per sample as the square root of Simpson's diversity index over productive rearrangements. The source is immuneACCESS, and TCRdb retained only in-frame sequences with V and J called. Part of the clones is not carried over; for the studies checked, unresolved V genes explain less than half of this, and the remainder is unexplained. V and J calls and clone size are given by that table; D and trimming were obtained from the DNA. A total of hundreds of thousands of clones appear in this sample, 85% to 90% of them only once. Of the sample, roughly 1.1% falls within the top ten clones.

Regarding this clone: The antigen it binds to is not known. Base-call qualities are not available, and no considerably larger clone is one nucleotide away.

Sequencing input: PBMCs or T cells enriched from blood (not recorded which). The chain joins TRBV18 to TRBJ2-7, with 14 central nucleotides matching TRBD2. This clonotype originated in a man aged 30-40 years who had recovered from COVID-19. In nucleotide form, the sequence is TGTGCCAGCTCACCAAGGGGGACTAGCGGGAGAAGGGCTTACGAGCAGTACTTC. The translation is CASSPRGTSGRRAYEQYF.